These 10 T cell receptor beta chains were sequenced from one sample in a study of T cell responses to AZD1222 COVID-19 vaccine. The method was immunoSEQ multiplex PCR; TCRdb's version includes in-frame clones alone and lacks a portion of them. The repertoire consists of roughly 80,000 clones, with 92% occurring once and the leading ten covering approximately 5.6%. The source was peripheral blood, collected on day 0 of AZD1222 vaccination. These receptors were taken from an adult in good health.

The chain uses TRBV2 and TRBJ2-5, with D perhaps being TRBD1 or TRBD2 (6 bases each). The CDR3 totals 16 residues. Trimming stripped 7 bases from V and 4 bases from J, with 22 bases between. Germline lookup yields CDR1 SNHLY and CDR2 FYNNEI. CDR3 in DNA: TGTGCCAGCAAAGCCCCGGGGGCCGGGAGTAGAGAGACCCAGTACTTC. It yields the protein CASKAPGAGSRETQYF.

The sample holds one count of this clone. The rearrangement uses TRBV9 and TRBJ2-5; TRBD2 is a possible D gene (6 bases). This CDR3 contains 14 residues. The V end was cut by 3 bases, the J end by 7 bases, with 16 bases between. Germline V lookup: CDR1 SGDLS, CDR2 YYNGEE. CDR3 protein: CASSDGLPPWTQYF. CDR3 nucleotide sequence: TGTGCCAGCAGCGATGGACTACCCCCTTGGACCCAGTACTTC.

V is TRBV7-3 and J is TRBJ2-1; 8 bases map to TRBD2. V dropped 0 bases and J dropped 4; count of bases not matched to a gene: 8. CDR1 is SGHTA and CDR2 is FQGTGA in the germline V gene. The CDR3 sequence is 17 residues long. CDR3 nucleotide sequence: TGTGCCAGCAGCTTAACGTTTACGGCGGGAGGTTACAATGAGCAGTTCTTC. Translating gives CASSLTFTAGGYNEQFF.

This clone showed up just a few times. This chain connects TRBV27 to TRBJ2-7, with 12 bases matching TRBD2. This CDR3 spans 16 amino acids. Germline trimming cut 1 base from V and 7 bases from J; bases unmatched to any gene: 8. Germline lookup yields CDR1 MNHEY and CDR2 SMNVEV (reference sequence). DNA for the CDR3: TGTGCCAGCAGTTTATTGACTAGCGGGAGCTCGGGGGAGCAGTACTTC. This encodes CASSLLTSGSSGEQYF.

The rearrangement links TRBV12-3 or TRBV12-4 to TRBJ1-2, with 8 nucleotides matching TRBD1. J lost 7 bases, V lost 8 bases, and 9 bases had no gene match. There are 13 residues in the CDR3. In DNA, the CDR3 is TGTGCCAGCGGGTCCGACAGGGGTTTTGGCTACACCTTC. It translates to CASGSDRGFGYTF.

The rearrangement joins TRBV5-1 to TRBJ2-3; 15 nucleotides agree with TRBD2. With V trimmed by 4 bases and J by 3 bases, 6 bases remained unmatched. Looked up from germline, CDR1 is SGHRS and CDR2 is YFSETQ. CDR3 size: 17 residues. CDR3 in amino acids: CASSPGLAGGLTDTQYF. The CDR3, as DNA: TGCGCCAGCAGCCCAGGACTAGCGGGAGGGTTGACAGATACGCAGTATTTT.

This clone was found once. The J gene is TRBJ2-2, the V gene TRBV12-3 or TRBV12-4, with unresolved D. The CDR3 has 13 residues. The V and J ends lost 6 bases and 6 bases respectively, with 11 bases between them. CDR3 in amino acids: CASRPQEAGELFF. CDR3 nucleotide sequence: TGTGCCAGCAGACCCCAGGAAGCCGGGGAGCTGTTTTTT.

This sequence joins TRBV11-2 and TRBJ2-3, with D unclear. CDR1 and CDR2 (germline): SGHAT, FQNNGV. This CDR3 is 11 amino acids long. V was cut by 7 bases and J by 2 bases, with 4 bases left in between. The DNA of the CDR3 is TGTGCCAGCACCTACACAGATACGCAGTATTTT. This sequence encodes CASTYTDTQYF.

V is TRBV19 and J is TRBJ2-1; tentatively, D is TRBD2 (5 bases). The CDR3 totals 16 residues. V lost 10 bases and J 3 bases, leaving 22 bases between the germline ends. Germline V lookup: CDR1 LNHDA, CDR2 SQIVND (reference sequence). Written as DNA, the CDR3 is TGTGCCACTGCGAGGGCAGTCGGTGAAAGCTACAATGAGCAGTTCTTC. It encodes CATARAVGESYNEQFF.

V gene TRBV7-4 combines with J gene TRBJ1-1; the D is unclear. The CDR3 has 14 residues. CDR1 is SGHVT and CDR2 is SQSDAQ in the germline V gene. V lost 7 bases and J 1 base, leaving 13 bases between the germline ends. CDR3 region: CASTLFRANTEAFF. CDR3 DNA sequence: TGTGCCAGCACCCTGTTTCGGGCGAACACTGAAGCTTTCTTT. The variable domain in full, completed from reference TRBV7-4 and TRBJ1-1, reads GAGVSQSPRYKVAKRGRDVALRCDSISGHVTLYWYRQTLGQGSEVLTYSQSDAQRDKSGRPSGRFSAERPERSVSTLKIQRTEQGDSAVYLCASTLFRANTEAFFGQGTRLTVV.